These T cell receptor beta chains were read from a single sample in a study of blood T cell repertoires in COVID-19. Measured with immunoSEQ multiplex PCR; TCRdb has only the in-frame clones, and not every one. The sample carries some 150,000 clones, about 91% recorded once. The sequencing sample was made of peripheral blood. These receptors came from a woman aged 45-59 years with acute or convalescent COVID-19. Each CDR3 is given with its conserved first and last residue. Fields, in order: V gene, D gene, clone size, J gene, CDR3 protein, CDR3 DNA. The D gene is left open where the match is weak. Clone size, where shown, is once, few, many, or a class for clones that have expanded.

TRBV11-2	TRBD1	-	TRBJ2-5	CASSQGAGQGIQETQYF	TGTGCCAGCAGCCAAGGAGCGGGACAGGGTATACAAGAGACCCAGTACTTC
TRBV7-9	TRBD2	-	TRBJ2-7	CASSFGGSWYEQYF	TGTGCCAGCAGCTTCGGCGGGAGCTGGTACGAGCAGTACTTC
TRBV11-3	TRBD1	few	TRBJ2-1	CASSLRQGGFIGEQFF	TGTGCCAGCAGCTTAAGACAGGGGGGCTTCATCGGTGAGCAGTTCTTC
TRBV5-4	TRBD1	-	TRBJ2-2	CASSSPDRVYTGELFF	TGTGCCAGCAGCTCACCGGACAGGGTCTACACCGGGGAGCTGTTTTTT
TRBV19	-	-	TRBJ1-4	CASSIVSPEKLFF	TGTGCCAGTAGTATAGTATCCCCTGAAAAACTGTTTTTT
TRBV21-1	-	-	TRBJ2-2	CASSLRAGGDGPNTGELFF	TGTGCCAGCAGCCTGAGGGCGGGAGGAGATGGCCCGAACACCGGGGAGCTGTTTTTT
TRBV19	-	-	TRBJ1-1	CASSIIEGAEAFF	TGTGCCAGTAGTATAATCGAGGGCGCTGAAGCTTTCTTT
TRBV24-1	-	once	TRBJ2-5	CATSDPGPGEETQYF	TGTGCCACCAGTGATCCCGGGCCAGGGGAAGAGACCCAGTACTTC
TRBV6-2/TRBV6-3	-	-	TRBJ2-3	CASSRQADTDTQYF	TGTGCCAGCAGTCGACAGGCTGACACAGATACGCAGTATTTT
TRBV11-3	-	-	TRBJ2-1	CASSLSSYNEQFF	TGTGCCAGCAGCCTTAGCTCCTACAATGAGCAGTTCTTC
TRBV12-3/TRBV12-4	TRBD2	-	TRBJ2-7	CASSPGTTEQYF	TGTGCCAGCAGCCCGGGGACTACCGAGCAGTACTTC
TRBV11-2	-	-	TRBJ2-1	CASSPAVWGAYNEQFF	TGTGCCAGCAGCCCAGCTGTCTGGGGAGCCTACAATGAGCAGTTCTTC
TRBV19	-	-	TRBJ1-2	CASSIATGNYGYTF	TGTGCCAGTAGTATAGCGACGGGTAACTATGGCTACACCTTC
TRBV3-1/TRBV3-2	-	-	TRBJ2-5	CASSPDIYRGGETQYF	TGTGCCAGCAGCCCGGACATATACCGCGGTGGAGAGACCCAGTACTTC
TRBV18	-	-	TRBJ1-5	CASSREGQPWWPQHF	TGTGCCAGCTCACGTGAGGGACAACCCTGGTGGCCCCAGCATTTT
TRBV9	-	-	TRBJ2-7	CASSVGPLSVYEQYF	TGTGCCAGCAGCGTAGGGCCCCTTAGCGTTTACGAGCAGTACTTC
TRBV11-3	-	-	TRBJ2-1	CASSLDGQNYNEQFF	TGTGCCAGCAGCTTAGATGGTCAGAACTACAATGAGCAGTTCTTC
TRBV24-1	TRBD1	once	TRBJ2-6	CATSDARGRANVLTF	TGTGCCACCAGTGACGCCAGGGGGAGAGCCAACGTCCTGACTTTC
TRBV10-3	-	once	TRBJ1-5	CAISEVDQPQHF	TGTGCCATCAGTGAGGTAGATCAGCCCCAGCATTTT
TRBV5-1	-	-	TRBJ2-7	CASSLEAVSYEQYF	TGCGCCAGCAGCTTGGAAGCCGTGTCCTACGAGCAGTACTTC
TRBV3-1/TRBV3-2	TRBD1	-	TRBJ1-2	CASSQNTGTGSIGYGYTF	TGTGCCAGCAGCCAAAATACCGGGACAGGGTCGATCGGCTATGGCTACACCTTC
TRBV6-2/TRBV6-3	TRBD1	few	TRBJ1-1	CASSWDRWAPEAFF	TGTGCCAGCAGTTGGGACAGGTGGGCTCCTGAAGCTTTCTTT
TRBV6-6	-	few	TRBJ1-1	CASARGRGEGTEAFF	TGTGCCAGCGCCCGTGGCCGGGGTGAAGGGACTGAAGCTTTCTTT
TRBV30	-	-	TRBJ1-3	CAWIGGRSGNTIYF	TGTGCCTGGATCGGAGGGCGGTCTGGAAACACCATATATTTT
TRBV7-2	TRBD2	-	TRBJ2-5	CASNKLAGQETQYF	TGTGCCAGCAACAAACTAGCGGGCCAAGAGACCCAGTACTTC
TRBV18	-	few	TRBJ1-4	CASSASQNEKLFF	TGTGCCAGCTCCGCGAGTCAAAATGAAAAACTGTTTTTT
TRBV4-1	-	-	TRBJ2-1	CASSPSHYNEQFF	TGCGCCAGCAGCCCCAGTCACTACAATGAGCAGTTCTTC
TRBV4-1	-	-	TRBJ2-7	CASSQAPTVSYEQYF	TGCGCCAGCAGCCAAGCGCCGACAGTTTCCTACGAGCAGTACTTC
TRBV5-1	-	-	TRBJ2-7	CASSLAQGGDEQYF	TGCGCCAGCAGCTTGGCGCAGGGGGGTGACGAGCAGTACTTC
TRBV7-2	-	-	TRBJ1-4	CASSFHQGTNEKLFF	TGTGCCAGCAGCTTTCACCAGGGAACGAATGAAAAACTGTTTTTT
TRBV7-9	-	-	TRBJ1-1	CASSRMGGNTEAFF	TGTGCCAGCAGTCGTATGGGGGGGAACACTGAAGCTTTCTTT
TRBV5-5	-	few	TRBJ2-2	CASSSRQMNTGELFF	TGTGCCAGCAGCTCTAGACAGATGAACACCGGGGAGCTGTTTTTT
TRBV6-5	TRBD1	-	TRBJ1-5	CASSRQGSQNQPQHF	TGTGCCAGCAGTAGACAGGGGTCCCAAAATCAGCCCCAGCATTTT
TRBV19	TRBD1	-	TRBJ1-4	CASSIPGQGVEKLFF	TGTGCCAGTAGTATCCCGGGACAGGGCGTTGAAAAACTGTTTTTT
TRBV6-6	-	-	TRBJ1-2	CASIERLVYGYTF	TGTGCCAGCATCGAAAGGCTAGTCTATGGCTACACCTTC
TRBV6-5	TRBD2	-	TRBJ2-7	CASSLFREGPYEQYF	TGTGCCAGCAGTCTTTTCCGGGAGGGGCCCTACGAGCAGTACTTC
TRBV9	-	-	TRBJ2-7	CASSVGLESYEQYF	TGTGCCAGCAGCGTGGGACTCGAATCCTACGAGCAGTACTTC
TRBV27	TRBD1	-	TRBJ2-1	CASSLSGQGLIAYNEQFF	TGTGCCAGCAGTTTATCCGGACAGGGGCTAATAGCGTACAATGAGCAGTTCTTC
TRBV6-5	TRBD1	-	TRBJ1-3	CASSWGQGYGNTIYF	TGTGCCAGCAGTTGGGGACAGGGTTATGGAAACACCATATATTTT
TRBV19	TRBD2	-	TRBJ2-5	CASSTGTSGFQETQYF	TGTGCCAGTAGTACAGGGACTAGCGGGTTCCAAGAGACCCAGTACTTC
TRBV5-1	-	-	TRBJ2-2	CASSYPVGLDTGELFF	TGCGCCAGCAGCTACCCCGTGGGACTCGACACCGGGGAGCTGTTTTTT
TRBV4-1	-	-	TRBJ1-6	CASSQGGTANSPLHF	TGCGCCAGCAGCCAAGGCGGGACGGCCAATTCACCCCTCCACTTT
TRBV28	TRBD1	-	TRBJ1-2	CASSLYNGQATKLTLYGYTF	TGTGCCAGCAGTTTATACAATGGACAGGCTACTAAGCTAACTTTGTATGGCTACACCTTC
TRBV27	TRBD2	-	TRBJ2-1	CASSPQRGGPNEQFF	TGTGCCAGCAGTCCCCAGCGGGGGGGCCCCAATGAGCAGTTCTTC
TRBV7-9	-	-	TRBJ2-5	CASSLETDTEETQYF	TGTGCCAGCAGCTTAGAGACGGACACCGAAGAGACCCAGTACTTC